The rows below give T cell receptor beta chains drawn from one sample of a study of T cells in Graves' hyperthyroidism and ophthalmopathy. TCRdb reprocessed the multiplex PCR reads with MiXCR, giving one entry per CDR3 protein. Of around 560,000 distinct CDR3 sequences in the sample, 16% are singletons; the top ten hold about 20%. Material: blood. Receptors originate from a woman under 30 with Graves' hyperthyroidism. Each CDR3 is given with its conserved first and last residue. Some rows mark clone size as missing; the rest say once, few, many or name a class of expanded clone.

CDR3: CASGLAREYGYTF
V: TRBV12-5
size: few

CDR3: CASSLERPSSYEQYF
V: TRBV7-9
size: many

CDR3: CASKSSGDTEAFF
V: TRBV28
size: many

CDR3: CASRIPGQGAGTEAFF
V: TRBV12-3/TRBV12-4
size: many

CDR3: CASTPPRDRGTEAFF
V: TRBV7-9
size: many

CDR3: CATSDPGHMGRETQYF
V: TRBV24-1
size: few

CDR3: CASSPSPVPGPQHF
V: TRBV2
size: many

CDR3: CASSHQRGMSDTQYF
V: TRBV5-8
size: few

CDR3: CAISWTGTLNTEAFF
V: TRBV10-3
size: few

CDR3: CASSTGGETQYF
V: TRBV18
size: many

CDR3: CASSQAGTGEKLFF
V: TRBV3-1
size: .

CDR3: CASSEGGATVEQFF
V: TRBV2
size: .

CDR3: CASSELGGGNTGELFF
V: TRBV2
size: many

CDR3: CSARDRPTNTEAFF
V: TRBV20-1
size: many

CDR3: CANSGTGSTDTQYF
V: TRBV6-2/TRBV6-3
size: few

CDR3: CASSYTRTVSNTEAFF
V: TRBV28
size: many

CDR3: CASSPPFVFGGGYNEQFF
V: TRBV18
size: .

CDR3: CASSWEEGLRSYEQYF
V: TRBV7-9
size: many

CDR3: CAIRGTGLGGYTF
V: TRBV10-3
size: .

CDR3: CSARDFGPNNEQFF
V: TRBV20-1
size: .

CDR3: CASSPLAGSGTGELFF
V: TRBV18
size: .

CDR3: CASSVAVGAYQETQYF
V: TRBV9
size: many

CDR3: CASSFSGTWTAYEQYF
V: TRBV27
size: .

CDR3: CASSSPGRGAFF
V: TRBV6-9
size: .

CDR3: CASSQGQGGGYTF
V: TRBV3-1
size: many

CDR3: CASSEIGGRSWDTQYF
V: TRBV25-1
size: .

CDR3: CSGSWQGAPGYTF
V: TRBV29-1
size: few

CDR3: CASSLYQGRGREKLFF
V: TRBV27
size: .

CDR3: CSARGLDAYEQYF
V: TRBV20-1
size: .

CDR3: CASSSSRQGRNEKLFF
V: TRBV28
size: many

CDR3: CASSPSGGEVYEQYF
V: TRBV9
size: .

CDR3: CASSEGGGYYEQYF
V: TRBV6-1
size: few

CDR3: CASSVSSGENIQYF
V: TRBV2
size: many

CDR3: CASRREEVRGETQYF
V: TRBV19
size: .

CDR3: CASSQGTSGRGEQFF
V: TRBV5-1
size: many

CDR3: CASSFGGQEGEQYF
V: TRBV5-1
size: .

CDR3: CASSFGSGGNYEQYF
V: TRBV27
size: many

CDR3: CASSFFPRRTVEGKTAKNIQYF
V: TRBV11-2
size: few

CDR3: CSVFLGRGETQYF
V: TRBV29-1
size: many

CDR3: CASGGQGSFGELFF
V: TRBV12-3/TRBV12-4
size: many

CDR3: CASSLSKGQGVDGYTF
V: TRBV7-8
size: many

CDR3: CASSLIGWPVSGANVLTF
V: TRBV12-3/TRBV12-4
size: few

CDR3: CASSLATSRVGTQYF
V: TRBV7-8
size: many

CDR3: CASSSPTAEGYTF
V: TRBV7-9
size: few

CDR3: CASSQSVPQGAGEKLFF
V: TRBV4-2
size: .

CDR3: CASSVVGTNEQFF
V: TRBV9
size: few

CDR3: CASSPGDRGPIYNEQFF
V: TRBV12-3/TRBV12-4
size: .

CDR3: CSVPRDGNYGYTF
V: TRBV20-1
size: few

CDR3: CASSGSGRRPDTQYF
V: TRBV6-1
size: .

CDR3: CASSPGQGGETQYF
V: TRBV5-8
size: many

CDR3: CSVVWEAGNTIYF
V: TRBV29-1
size: few